This T cell receptor beta chain was obtained from a study of vaccination effects on CD4 cells after COVID-19. The CDR3 extends over 9 amino acids. Per the germline V gene, CDR1 is MNHEY and CDR2 is SMNVEV (reference sequence). V was shortened by 10 bases and J by 12 bases, with 7 bases between the two germline ends. Comments on this clone: What it binds is unknown.

Scientists isolated CD4+ T cells after an approximately 10-day culture period ended. General observations from the study: Long after vaccination, the clones induced by infection and by vaccine shrank markedly in size. Early post-infection timepoints were absent, and convalescent patients were few.

Some clones are missing from TCRdb's copy, which holds only in-frame ones; the method was immunoSEQ multiplex PCR. The sample includes about 74,000 clones, 75% to 80% of them seen just once. Sequenced here: CD4+ T cells from PBMCs cultured without peptide, sampled before COVID-19 vaccination. This receptor was obtained from a human donor who received a COVID-19 vaccine. This chain uses TRBV27 with TRBJ1-6; the D is unclear. CDR3 sequence (DNA): TGTGCCACCCCAGGACCCCTCCACTTT. Translation gives CATPGPLHF.